This TCR beta chain was observed in a study of blood T cell repertoires in COVID-19 (dated by TCRdb to the early 2020s). General notes on the study: Samples covering the acute and convalescent phases of COVID-19 were provided by collaborators in the United States, Italy and Spain. The prospective study material was composed of cDNA or gDNA derived from T cells, B-cell-depleted T cells, or PBMCs. The dataset comprised deeply sampled blood TCRbeta repertoires from subjects exposed to, actively infected with, or recovered from COVID-19. The repertoires were released in a freely available public database intended as a resource for research on the immune response to SARS-CoV-2. The samples were drawn from the first 160 participants of the ongoing ImmuneRACE study and from 950 to 1,500 subjects provided by 6 global collaborators. The sample metadata nearly always contained a de-identified subject ID, COVID-19 status, age in years and sex. Where HLA class I and class II types were available, the types were taken from metadata supplied by the sample provider, not from assay-based typing.

The germline V gene (reference sequence) gives CDR1 as SEHNR and CDR2 as FQNEAQ. From its cysteine to its phenylalanine, the CDR3 spans 16 amino acids. Only the CDR3 part of the read is kept: 48 bases, read in frame from the first base. Ends trimmed: V by 5 bases, J by 2 bases; bases unmatched to a gene: 7. The immunoSEQ Assay, a bias-controlled multiplex PCR, was used to amplify TCRbeta CDR3 regions from genomic DNA. Concerning the study's data processing: Within the assay, amplification of reference gene primers was used to estimate how many nucleated cells each sample contained. Sequence reads were collapsed and filtered to measure the absolute abundance of every unique TCRbeta CDR3 rearrangement. For each sample, productive Simpson clonality was calculated by taking the square root of Simpson's diversity index across productive rearrangements. TCRdb re-hosts the immuneACCESS table, in-frame sequences only. Its copies lack some clones; in the studies checked, an unresolved V gene accounts for under half of them, and the cause for the rest is not known. The V and J calls and clone size are taken from that table; D and trimming were inferred from the DNA. Present in this sample are about 220,000 clones, around 86% of which were seen just once. Of the sample, roughly 4.9% falls within the top ten clones.

As for this clone: Its antigen is still unknown. No per-base quality is available; no much larger clone lies one base away.

Points the paper makes about the study in general: How much clinical and demographic metadata was included differed by source and by participant, and the metadata was provided uncurated.

Whole blood was collected in K2EDTA tubes by collaborating institutions according to the institutions' own protocols. For TCRbeta analysis, collaborators shipped samples in one of three forms: frozen whole blood, isolated PBMCs, or DNA extracted from either of those sample types. The sequencing sample was made of peripheral blood. Recombination linked TRBV7-9 to TRBJ2-3; TRBD1 matches 10 bases in the middle. The TCR comes from a human donor in a cohort sampled during active COVID-19. The CDR3 reads as follows: CASSPIGTGATDTQYF. DNA sequence: TGTGCCAGCAGCCCAATCGGGACAGGGGCCACAGATACGCAGTATTTT.